Listed here are 12 T cell receptor beta chains from one sample, sequenced in a study of OX40 agonist ivuxolimab in advanced cancers. The assay was immunoSEQ multiplex PCR, and TCRdb's table has in-frame clones only and misses some. The sample lists tens of thousands of clones; about 90% were seen once. This material consisted of CD4+ or CD8+ T cells sorted from blood, taken in a trial of the OX40 agonist ivuxolimab. These receptors all stem from an adult with an advanced solid tumor such as melanoma, head and neck, liver or kidney cancer.

V gene TRBV2 combines with J gene TRBJ2-2; D gene uncertain. Trimming stripped 10 bases from V and 0 bases from J, with 9 bases between. CDR3 length: 13 amino acids. Looked up from germline, CDR1 is SNHLY and CDR2 is FYNNEI. CDR3 DNA: TGTGCCATTCGAGACCCGAACACCGGGGAGCTGTTTTTT. Translated, it gives CAIRDPNTGELFF.

This chain connects TRBV27 to TRBJ2-3; D is unclear. Trimming removed 5 bases from V and 4 bases from J, with 7 bases in between. Germline V lookup: CDR1 MNHEY, CDR2 SMNVEV (reference sequence). The length of the CDR3 is 12 residues. The chain's CDR3 is CASSAGPDTQYF. DNA of the CDR3: TGTGCCAGCAGTGCCGGCCCAGATACGCAGTATTTT.

A few counts support this clone. The V gene is TRBV5-5, the J gene TRBJ1-5; D is unresolved. The CDR3 is 13 amino acids. CDR1 is SGHKS, CDR2 YYEKEE, per germline (reference sequence). V dropped 2 bases and J dropped 0 bases, with 3 bases sitting between them. CDR3 residues: CASSFYSNQPQHF. The CDR3 coding sequence is TGTGCCAGCAGCTTCTATAGCAATCAGCCCCAGCATTTT.

The chain carries TRBV27 and TRBJ2-7, with 9 bases lining up with TRBD1. CDR3 length equals 15 residues. V shed 5 bases, J shed 3 bases, and the junction held 8 bases outside the gene matches. Germline assignment: CDR1 MNHEY and CDR2 SMNVEV (reference sequence). This CDR3 reads CASSPTGTGLYEQYF. The CDR3 region has the DNA TGTGCCAGCAGTCCCACCGGGACAGGGCTCTACGAGCAGTACTTC.

The CDR3 DNA sequence: TGTGCCAGCAGTTTAGGGGACTTGGCCTCCTACGAGCAGTACTTC. It is translated as CASSLGDLASYEQYF. The chain has TRBV28 and TRBJ2-7; D may be TRBD2 (6 bases). Trimming took 2 bases from V and 0 from J, leaving 11 bases between them. The CDR3 is 15 residues long. Per the germline V gene, CDR1 is MDHEN and CDR2 is SYDVKM.

This clone was seen once. The chain combines TRBV29-1 with TRBJ2-1; weak D call: TRBD1 (6 bases). The CDR3 is made up of 13 amino acids. Germline CDR1 and CDR2: SQVTM and ANQGSEA. V lost 3 bases and J 7 bases, leaving 13 bases between the germline ends. The CDR3: CSVDPRGRNEQFF. CDR3 in DNA: TGCAGCGTTGACCCCAGGGGTCGGAATGAGCAGTTCTTC.

This sequence joins TRBV28 and TRBJ1-4; TRBD1 might be the D (6 bases). CDR1 and CDR2 from the germline V gene are MDHEN and SYDVKM. CDR3 length: 14 amino acids. V shed 2 bases and J shed 12 bases, with 16 bases lying between them. This chain's CDR3 is CASSLLWGGPELFF. The CDR3 DNA reads TGTGCCAGCAGTTTACTCTGGGGGGGCCCGGAACTGTTTTTT.

The chain recombines TRBV20-1 with TRBJ2-3, with no clear D. Germline loops: CDR1 DFQATT, CDR2 SNEGSKA (reference sequence). V dropped 4 bases and J dropped 8 bases, with 10 bases sitting between them. CDR3 length equals 11 residues. This chain's CDR3 is CSAKQVGTQYF. The CDR3 coding sequence is TGCAGTGCTAAACAAGTCGGTACGCAGTATTTT.

The genes are TRBV19 and TRBJ1-5, with D maybe TRBD1 (5 bases). CDR3 length: 14 residues. Trimming left V 5 bases short and J 1 base short, with 9 bases between. CDR1 and CDR2 (germline): LNHDA, SQIVND (reference sequence). CDR3 amino acids: CASSVRDSNQPQHF. In DNA, the CDR3 is TGTGCCAGTAGTGTCCGGGACAGCAATCAGCCCCAGCATTTT.

The V and J genes are TRBV29-1 and TRBJ2-3; D is unclear. CDR1 is SQVTM, CDR2 ANQGSEA, per germline. The V end was cut by 0 bases, the J end by 0 bases, with 22 bases between. The CDR3 runs to 19 residues. The DNA of the CDR3 is TGCAGCGTTGAAGATCCAGCCTCCCTTGGGGATCCTAGCACAGATACGCAGTATTTT. Translation: CSVEDPASLGDPSTDTQYF.

The V gene is TRBV6-5, the J gene TRBJ2-2, with D perhaps TRBD2 (5 bases). The germline V gene encodes CDR1 MNHEY and CDR2 SVGAGI. This CDR3 has 13 residues. Trimming shortened V by 10 bases and J by 1 base, and 10 bases separated the two germline ends. The CDR3 here is CAIRGWNTGELFF. The CDR3 coding sequence is TGTGCCATTCGGGGATGGAACACCGGGGAGCTGTTTTTT.

The chain combines TRBV28 with TRBJ1-5; D remains ambiguous. This CDR3 region has 15 residues. Trimming removed 3 bases from V and 6 bases from J, with 15 bases in between. The germline gives CDR1 MDHEN, CDR2 SYDVKM. The CDR3 sequence: CASSFVGQPGQPQHF. The CDR3 coding sequence is TGTGCCAGCAGTTTCGTCGGTCAGCCTGGTCAGCCCCAGCATTTT.